This T cell receptor beta chain was recorded in a study of OX40 agonist ivuxolimab in advanced cancers. Whole-study findings and limits: What antigens the expanded peripheral T cells recognized was never established.

Note on this clone: Its specificity is not known.

On cycle 4 day 1 and cycle 7 day 1, as well as at baseline, blood was sampled. V lost 1 base and J 4 bases, leaving 7 bases between the germline ends. The CDR3 is 14 residues long. Per germline, CDR1 SNHLY and CDR2 FYNNEI. Produced via immunoSEQ multiplex PCR; TCRdb's table is partial and in-frame only. In the table there are around 80,000 clones, 80% to 95% of which are singletons. This clonotype originated in an adult with an advanced solid tumor such as melanoma, head and neck, liver or kidney cancer. The material was CD4+ or CD8+ T cells sorted from blood, obtained in a trial of the OX40 agonist ivuxolimab. J is TRBJ2-2 and V is TRBV2, with a tentative D call TRBD2 (6 bases). CDR3 amino acids: CASSEEGLTGELFF. DNA of the CDR3: TGTGCCAGCAGTGAAGAGGGACTCACCGGGGAGCTGTTTTTT.